What follows are 14 T cell receptor beta chains derived from one specimen sequenced in a study of OX40 agonist ivuxolimab in advanced cancers. TCRdb's copy holds only in-frame clones and misses some; the assay was immunoSEQ multiplex PCR. The sample lists tens of thousands of clones, roughly 90% occurring once. The sample was CD4+ or CD8+ T cells sorted from blood, taken in a trial of the OX40 agonist ivuxolimab. The receptors shown here come from an adult with an advanced solid tumor such as melanoma, head and neck, liver or kidney cancer.

The V gene is TRBV7-8, the J gene TRBJ1-5, with TRBD1 identical over 10 bases. From germline, CDR1 is SGHVS and CDR2 FQNEAQ. Germline trimming cut 4 bases from V and 7 bases from J; bases unmatched to any gene: 7. The CDR3 is 15 amino acids. For the CDR3, the DNA is TGTGCCAGCAGCTCGGTCCGGGACAGGGGACAGCCCCAGCATTTT. It yields the protein CASSSVRDRGQPQHF. The full variable domain, with the rest looked up from reference TRBV7-8 and TRBJ1-5, is GAGVSQSPRYKVAKRGQDVALRCDPISGHVSLFWYQQALGQGPEFLTYFQNEAQLDKSGLPSDRFFAERPEGSVSTLKIQRTQQEDSAVYLCASSSVRDRGQPQHFGDGTRLSIL.

The chain recombines TRBV2 with TRBJ2-4; the D is unclear. Germline V gene lookup returns CDR1 SNHLY and CDR2 FYNNEI. V was trimmed by 10 bases and J by 0 bases, leaving 16 bases between them. CDR3 length: 15 amino acids. The CDR3 region has the DNA TGTGCCATCATACGGGCGGAAGTAGCCAAAAACATTCAGTACTTC. Translating it yields CAIIRAEVAKNIQYF.

V gene TRBV30 combines with J gene TRBJ2-1; 7 nucleotides align to TRBD2. Germline V CDR1 and CDR2: GTSNPN, SVGIG (reference sequence). Losses at the gene ends were 4 bases for V and 1 base for J; bases not matched to a gene: 16. This CDR3 is 18 amino acids long. The CDR3 DNA reads as TGTGCCTGGATCCCCCCGGGACTATCATCCCCTTCCTACAATGAGCAGTTCTTC. Protein product: CAWIPPGLSSPSYNEQFF. Looking up the rest from reference TRBV30 and TRBJ2-1 gives the full variable domain: SQTIHQWPATLVQPVGSPLSLECTVEGTSNPNLYWYRQAAGRGLQLLFYSVGIGQISSEVPQNLSASRPQDRQFILSSKKLLLSDSGFYLCAWIPPGLSSPSYNEQFFGPGTRLTVL.

This clone is medium-sized. CDR3 amino acids: CASTRLADSTDTQYF. For the CDR3, the DNA is TGTGCCAGCACCAGACTAGCGGATAGCACAGATACGCAGTATTTT. This chain joins TRBV9 and TRBJ2-3, with 9 bases identical to TRBD2. V lost 6 bases and J lost 0; bases outside the gene matches: 5. The CDR3 sequence is 15 residues long. Germline V gene data show CDR1 as SGDLS and CDR2 as YYNGEE.

The chain employs TRBV6-4 and TRBJ1-1, with D possibly matching TRBD1 (5 bases). There are 16 residues in the CDR3. Trimming stripped 4 bases from V and 1 base from J, with 16 bases between. The V gene's germline CDR1 is MRHNA and CDR2 SNTAGT. DNA of the CDR3: TGTGCCAGCAGTGCCTTCCCGGGACGGGAGAACACTGAAGCTTTCTTT. Encoded protein: CASSAFPGRENTEAFF.

The chain employs TRBV7-2 and TRBJ2-3; 10 nucleotides match TRBD1. Per germline, CDR1 SGHTA and CDR2 FQGNSA. V gave up 6 bases and J gave up 8 bases; unmatched junction bases: 11. The CDR3 is 15 residues long. The CDR3, as DNA: TGTGCCAGCAGGAGTCGGGGGACAGGGGTTTTTACGCAGTATTTT. Its translation is CASRSRGTGVFTQYF.

The genes are TRBV6-5 and TRBJ2-2; D ambiguous. This CDR3 is built from 14 residues. The V and J ends lost 2 bases and 3 bases respectively, with 7 bases between them. Germline-derived CDR1 and CDR2 are MNHEY and SVGAGI. The CDR3 reads CASSYGTYTGELFF. The CDR3 DNA sequence: TGTGCCAGCAGTTACGGCACCTACACCGGGGAGCTGTTTTTT.

The V gene is TRBV5-1, the J gene TRBJ2-2, with 7 bases that match TRBD1. V lost 4 bases to trimming and J lost 6 bases; unmatched junction nucleotides: 6. The CDR3 loop spans 14 amino acids. Germline CDR1 SGHRS, CDR2 YFSETQ. The DNA of the CDR3 is TGCGCCAGCAGCGAAGACAGGGCGGCCGGGGAGCTGTTTTTT. Protein sequence: CASSEDRAAGELFF.

This rearrangement joins TRBV7-9 to TRBJ1-1; TRBD1 might be the D (5 bases). The CDR3 covers 15 residues. Germline values: CDR1 SEHNR, CDR2 FQNEAQ (reference sequence). V was clipped by 1 base and J by 0 bases, with 9 bases between them. CDR3 protein: CASSLVLGVNTEAFF. The CDR3 region has the DNA TGTGCCAGCAGCTTAGTTCTGGGGGTGAACACTGAAGCTTTCTTT.

The rearrangement joins TRBV27 to TRBJ2-3; the D call may be TRBD1 or TRBD2 (5 bases each). CDR3 length: 16 amino acids. V was shortened by 0 bases and J by 7 bases, with 17 bases between the two germline ends. Germline CDR1 MNHEY, CDR2 SMNVEV (reference sequence). CDR3 region: CASSLSEGDASNTQYF. The CDR3 coding sequence is TGTGCCAGCAGTTTATCGGAAGGGGACGCCTCAAATACGCAGTATTTT.

The CDR3 DNA reads as TGTGCCAGCAGTTTATCCCCCTTTACAGACCTCTTCAATGGGGTCATGAACACTGAAGCTTTCTTT. Its translation: CASSLSPFTDLFNGVMNTEAFF. This chain links TRBV27 with TRBJ1-1; D call uncertain. V lost 0 bases and J lost 0, with 29 bases in between. This CDR3 region has 22 residues. The germline gives CDR1 MNHEY, CDR2 SMNVEV (reference sequence).

The chain recombines TRBV7-8 with TRBJ2-3, with D unresolved. Germline-derived CDR1 and CDR2 are SGHVS and FQNEAQ. Trimming removed 0 bases from V and 6 bases from J, with 4 bases in between. The CDR3 has 12 residues. The CDR3 loop reads CASSLASDTQYF. DNA of the CDR3: TGTGCCAGCAGCTTAGCGTCCGATACGCAGTATTTT.

This chain connects TRBV10-2 to TRBJ2-7; D possibly uses TRBD1 or TRBD2 (5 bases each). This CDR3 comprises 14 residues. Per the germline V gene, CDR1 is WSHSY and CDR2 is SAAADI. Trimming stripped 7 bases from V and 4 bases from J, with 17 bases between. DNA of the CDR3: TGCGCCAGCACGGTGGGGGAAGTCCGATACGAGCAGTACTTC. Its translation is CASTVGEVRYEQYF.

The V gene is TRBV5-6, the J gene TRBJ2-7; 9 bases map to TRBD1. This CDR3 spans 14 amino acids. The trim removed 0 bases at V and 3 bases at J, leaving 1 base unmatched. Germline values: CDR1 SGHDT, CDR2 YYEEEE. The CDR3 sequence: CASSLVGQGYEQYF. The CDR3 DNA reads TGTGCCAGCAGCTTGGTGGGACAGGGCTACGAGCAGTACTTC.